Listed below are T cell receptor beta chains from one sample, sequenced in a study of OX40 agonist ivuxolimab in advanced cancers. Generated by immunoSEQ multiplex PCR, the TCRdb table keeps only in-frame clones and is missing some. The sample holds over 35,000 clones, about 90% seen once. The material sequenced was CD4+ or CD8+ T cells sorted from blood, taken in a trial of the OX40 agonist ivuxolimab. The receptors were sampled from an adult with an advanced solid tumor such as melanoma, head and neck, liver or kidney cancer. The CDR3 runs from the conserved cysteine through the conserved F or W. D genes are given only for firm matches. Clone size is given for some rows only: seen once, a few or many times, or a class if the clone is expanded.

size,J,D,V,CDR3,DNA
NA,TRBJ2-7,NA,TRBV9,CASSSGSEQYF,TGTGCCAGCAGCTCAGGCTCTGAGCAGTACTTC
NA,TRBJ2-7,TRBD1,TRBV30,CAWSRGQGANEQYF,TGTGCCTGGAGCAGGGGACAGGGGGCGAACGAGCAGTACTTC
NA,TRBJ1-3,NA,TRBV5-1,CASSLDLGSGNTIYF,TGCGCCAGCAGCTTGGATTTAGGCTCTGGAAACACCATATATTTT
NA,TRBJ1-1,NA,TRBV2,CASKRDGNTEAFF,TGTGCCAGCAAGCGGGACGGGAACACTGAAGCTTTCTTT
NA,TRBJ2-3,NA,TRBV7-3,CASSLTARGGDTQYF,TGTGCCAGCAGCCTAACGGCCCGAGGGGGGGATACGCAGTATTTT
once,TRBJ2-3,TRBD2,TRBV6-6,CASSYSTSGGTDTQYF,TGTGCCAGCAGTTACTCCACCAGCGGGGGGACAGATACGCAGTATTTT
once,TRBJ2-2,TRBD1,TRBV4-3,CASSHGQGAGELFF,TGCGCCAGCAGCCACGGACAGGGGGCCGGGGAGCTGTTTTTT
NA,TRBJ2-7,NA,TRBV28,CASSLGTPYEQHF,TGTGCCAGCAGTTTAGGGACACCCTACGAGCAGCACTTC
NA,TRBJ2-3,TRBD2,TRBV13,CASSSPLAGDTDTQYF,TGTGCCAGCAGCTCCCCTCTCGCGGGAGACACAGATACGCAGTATTTT
NA,TRBJ1-4,NA,TRBV30,CAWTVGMGEKLFF,TGTGCCTGGACGGTGGGAATGGGTGAAAAACTGTTTTTT
NA,TRBJ2-7,NA,TRBV10-3,CAISESLRALVYEQYF,TGTGCCATCAGTGAGTCGTTGAGGGCACTGGTCTACGAGCAGTACTTC
NA,TRBJ2-5,TRBD2,TRBV15,CATSRERGTQYF,TGTGCCACCAGCAGGGAGCGGGGAACCCAGTACTTC
NA,TRBJ2-3,NA,TRBV7-8,CASSSTKSDTQYF,TGTGCCAGCAGCTCAACAAAAAGTGATACGCAGTATTTT
NA,TRBJ1-2,NA,TRBV5-5,CASSSDFSRVDHYGYTF,TGTGCCAGCAGCAGTGACTTCTCCAGGGTTGATCACTATGGCTACACCTTC
NA,TRBJ1-4,NA,TRBV25-1,CASSDQRLGNEKLFF,TGTGCCAGCAGTGATCAAAGGCTGGGTAATGAAAAACTGTTTTTT
NA,TRBJ1-2,NA,TRBV27,CASSYTGTDGYTF,TGTGCCAGCAGCTACACCGGGACGGATGGCTACACCTTC
NA,TRBJ1-3,NA,TRBV7-2,CASSFPEGNTIYF,TGTGCCAGCAGCTTTCCAGAAGGAAACACCATATATTTT
NA,TRBJ2-1,NA,TRBV30,CAGSAPSYNEQFF,TGTGCCGGCTCCGCTCCCTCCTACAATGAGCAGTTCTTC
NA,TRBJ2-1,TRBD2,TRBV7-6,CASSLVEASGRNEQFF,TGTGCCAGCAGCTTAGTTGAGGCGAGCGGGAGGAATGAGCAGTTCTTC
NA,TRBJ2-7,NA,TRBV11-1,CASSFGTPSYEQYF,TGTGCCAGCAGCTTCGGGACTCCTTCCTACGAGCAGTACTTC
once,TRBJ1-1,NA,TRBV7-7,CASSPHNKDRHTEAFF,TGTGCTAGCAGCCCCCATAATAAAGACAGACACACTGAAGCTTTCTTT
NA,TRBJ2-3,NA,TRBV25-1,CASSAPGEPTDTQYF,TGTGCCAGCAGTGCGCCAGGGGAACCCACAGATACGCAGTATTTT
NA,TRBJ1-1,NA,TRBV5-4,CASRSVGPNTEAFF,TGTGCCAGCAGATCGGTGGGACCGAACACTGAAGCTTTCTTT
once,TRBJ1-5,TRBD1,TRBV19,CASSIDSGQGANQPQHF,TGTGCCAGTAGTATAGATTCGGGACAGGGGGCCAATCAGCCCCAGCATTTT
NA,TRBJ1-5,NA,TRBV4-1,CASSQVPNNQPQHF,TGCGCCAGCAGCCAAGTTCCGAACAATCAGCCCCAGCATTTT
NA,TRBJ2-7,NA,TRBV13,CASSLDRGIDEQYF,TGTGCCAGCAGCTTAGATCGGGGTATCGACGAGCAGTACTTC
NA,TRBJ1-1,NA,TRBV10-3,CAISDSGGPEAFF,TGTGCCATCAGTGATTCGGGGGGCCCTGAAGCTTTCTTT
once,TRBJ1-5,NA,TRBV6-6,CASSYTGNQPQHF,TGTGCCAGCAGTTACACAGGGAATCAGCCCCAGCATTTT
NA,TRBJ2-2,TRBD2,TRBV10-3,CAISDRDRDKIAGGSGELFF,TGTGCCATCAGTGACCGGGACAGAGACAAAATAGCGGGGGGGTCCGGGGAGCTGTTTTTT
NA,TRBJ2-7,TRBD1,TRBV9,CASSVEGTDYYEQYF,TGTGCCAGCAGCGTAGAGGGGACAGATTATTACGAGCAGTACTTC
few,TRBJ1-2,NA,TRBV29-1,CSVEGVTWDGYTF,TGCAGCGTTGAAGGCGTCACCTGGGATGGCTACACCTTC
NA,TRBJ2-5,NA,TRBV9,CASSVGGSQETQYF,TGTGCCAGCAGCGTAGGGGGGTCTCAAGAGACCCAGTACTTC
NA,TRBJ1-1,NA,TRBV9,CASSPSGGSQGDTEAFF,TGTGCCAGCAGCCCAAGTGGGGGCAGCCAAGGGGACACTGAAGCTTTCTTT
NA,TRBJ1-2,NA,TRBV6-5,CASSYSSWGYGYTF,TGTGCCAGCAGTTACTCCTCCTGGGGCTATGGCTACACCTTC
NA,TRBJ2-3,NA,TRBV18,CASSERQGPAYTDTQYF,TGTGCCAGCTCAGAGAGGCAGGGTCCCGCCTACACAGATACGCAGTATTTT
NA,TRBJ2-3,NA,TRBV14,CASSLDVSDTQYF,TGTGCCAGCAGCCTGGACGTTTCAGATACGCAGTATTTT
NA,TRBJ1-2,TRBD1,TRBV9,CASSVMSGGFNYGYTF,TGTGCCAGCAGCGTCATGTCAGGGGGTTTCAACTATGGCTACACCTTC